This T cell receptor (beta chain) was identified during a study of molecular identifiers for immune sequencing clone quantification. TCRdb re-called the PCR reads with MiXCR, one entry per CDR3 protein. The sample has about 510,000 distinct CDR3 sequences; 25% are singletons. The clonotype was recovered from a human donor in good health. Some libraries in this study had Jurkat cell RNA spiked in. The source material was naive CD8+ T cells from blood, with Jurkat cell RNA spiked in. Subset reported: FACS-sorted CD8+CD4-CCR7+CD45RA+ naive T cells.

The DNA for the CDR3 is TGTGCCAGCAGCTTAAGTGCTGAAGCTTTCTTT. It yields the protein CASSLSAEAFF. The chain employs TRBV7-9 and TRBJ1-1, with no clear D. CDR3 length: 11 residues. The V gene lost 2 bases and the J gene lost 6 bases, with 4 bases spanning the gap. CDR1 and CDR2 (germline): SEHNR, FQNEAQ (reference sequence).